A selection of T cell receptor beta chains follows, all from one sample in a study of identical twins. Each CDR3 protein gets one entry after TCRdb re-called the 5' RACE reads with MiXCR. The sample has 200,000 to 250,000 distinct CDR3 sequences; about 7% are singletons. These data were also filed under a second study, of yellow fever vaccine responses in identical twins.

Material: memory (CD45RO+) T cells sorted from blood. The receptors derive from a woman between 18 and 30 years old in good health. CDR3s include the opening cysteine and the closing phenylalanine or tryptophan. A D gene is named only where the DNA matches it firmly. Rows give clone size only sometimes, using once, few, many, or a class for an expanded clone.

v_gene	abundance	j_gene	d_gene	CDR3nt	CDR3aa
TRBV3-1	-	TRBJ2-2	-	TGTGCCAGCAAGAGGGGTTCCGGGGAGCTGTTTTTT	CASKRGSGELFF
TRBV28	-	TRBJ1-1	-	TGTGCCAGCAGTTTCGGGAATGCAGGGTGGGTCTCTTTT	CASSFGNAGWVSF
TRBV6-6	few	TRBJ1-2	-	TGTGCCAGCACCCTGGACACTGTCTATGGCTACACCTTC	CASTLDTVYGYTF
TRBV27	-	TRBJ2-1	TRBD2	TGTGCCAGCAGTTTATCGGGGCTAGCGGGCGACCTCTTTTTCTTC	CASSLSGLAGDLFFF
TRBV5-5	many	TRBJ1-6	-	TGTGCCAGCAGCTTAAACGGGCGGAGCTCCTATAATTCACCCCTCCACTTT	CASSLNGRSSYNSPLHF
TRBV6-1	many	TRBJ1-5	-	TGTGCCAGCAGTGAAGGCACGGAGAATCAGCCCCAGCATTTT	CASSEGTENQPQHF
TRBV5-6	many	TRBJ2-2	TRBD1	TGTGCCAGCAGCGCCAAATTCAGGGACAGGGTCAGCACCGGGGAGCTGTTTTTT	CASSAKFRDRVSTGELFF
TRBV5-1	few	TRBJ2-1	TRBD2	TGCGCCAGCAGCTTGTCTCCTAGCGGGGGGGCCCTTGAGCAGTTCTTC	CASSLSPSGGALEQFF
TRBV12-3/TRBV12-4	many	TRBJ2-3	TRBD2	TGTGCCAGCAGTTTAACCAGCGGGAGCGCTGATACGCAGTATTTT	CASSLTSGSADTQYF
TRBV18	-	TRBJ2-5	-	TGTGCCAGCTCACCCCAAAGACAAGAGACCCAGTACTTC	CASSPQRQETQYF
TRBV7-9	few	TRBJ1-1	-	TGTCCCGTGGGGGAGGTTGGCACTGAAGCTTTCTTT	CPVGEVGTEAFF
TRBV5-6	-	TRBJ2-2	-	TGTGCCAGCAGCCGCCCGTCACCCACCGGGGAGCTGTTTTTT	CASSRPSPTGELFF
TRBV7-3	many	TRBJ2-3	TRBD2	TGTGCCAGCAGCTTACACAGAGCGGGAGAGGGAACAGATACGCAGTATTTT	CASSLHRAGEGTDTQYF
TRBV4-1	many	TRBJ1-1	-	TGCGCCAGCAGCCAAGTTAGGGGCCCTGAAGCTTTCTTT	CASSQVRGPEAFF
TRBV5-1	few	TRBJ1-1	TRBD1	TGCGCCAGCAGCTTGGCCGAGGGGGCCGCCACTGAAGCTTTCTTT	CASSLAEGAATEAFF
TRBV29-1	few	TRBJ1-1	-	TGCAGCGTCCTTTGGGGGACCACTGAAGCTTTCTTT	CSVLWGTTEAFF
TRBV10-3	few	TRBJ1-3	-	TGTGCCATCAGTGACAGGTCCGACCCACTCGCCATATATTTT	CAISDRSDPLAIYF
TRBV7-3	few	TRBJ1-1	TRBD1	TGTGCCAGCAGCCTCGACAGGGGGCTGTCTAAAGCTTTCTTT	CASSLDRGLSKAFF
TRBV7-9	-	TRBJ2-1	TRBD2	TGTGCCAGCAGCTTCTCTGGGACTAGCGGGAGGGTTTATGAGCAGTTCTTC	CASSFSGTSGRVYEQFF
TRBV24-1	many	TRBJ2-1	-	TGTGCCACCAGTGATTTGCTGGATTTTAATGAGCAGTTCTTC	CATSDLLDFNEQFF
TRBV5-1	many	TRBJ2-7	-	TGCGCCAGCAGCCCCAGCGGAGGGAGCTCCTACGAGCAGTACTTC	CASSPSGGSSYEQYF
TRBV5-5	-	TRBJ2-7	-	TGTGCCAGCAGCTGGCGTGGGCCGACGTCCGAGCAGTACTTC	CASSWRGPTSEQYF
TRBV20-1	-	TRBJ2-1	TRBD2	TGCAGTGCTAGCGGGGGGAACTACAATGAGCAGTTCTTC	CSASGGNYNEQFF
TRBV19	few	TRBJ2-2	-	TGTGCCAGTACCCAGGGCGTCATAGGCCACCCGAACACCGGGGAGCTGTTTTTT	CASTQGVIGHPNTGELFF
TRBV7-8	-	TRBJ1-5	-	TGTGCCAGCAGCTTAGGCGTAAGCGGCAATCAGCCCCAGCATTTT	CASSLGVSGNQPQHF
TRBV12-3/TRBV12-4	many	TRBJ2-7	-	TGTGCCAGCACTCGGGGCTACGAGCAGTACTTC	CASTRGYEQYF
TRBV25-1	-	TRBJ2-7	TRBD1	TGTGCCAGCAGTGCATCCGGGACAGGGGCCCGAAAGCCCTACGAGCAGTACTTC	CASSASGTGARKPYEQYF
TRBV20-1	-	TRBJ2-1	TRBD2	TGCAGTGCTAGGGACAGCGGGAGTCCCTACAATGAGCAGTTCTTC	CSARDSGSPYNEQFF
TRBV27	few	TRBJ2-2	-	TGTGCCAGCAGTTCCGACTCCCTAGGGGCCGGGGAGCTGTTTTTT	CASSSDSLGAGELFF
TRBV10-3	few	TRBJ1-5	TRBD1	TGTGCCATCAGTGAGTCAGGGGGCTATCAGCCCCAGCATTTT	CAISESGGYQPQHF
TRBV20-1	-	TRBJ1-3	-	TGCAGTGCTAGTCCGGCTGTTCCCTCTGGAAACACCATATATTTT	CSASPAVPSGNTIYF
TRBV27	few	TRBJ1-1	-	TGTGCCAGCAGTCAACCCGGGTCTTTTACTGAAGCTTTCTTT	CASSQPGSFTEAFF
TRBV28	-	TRBJ1-3	-	TGTGCCAGCAGCCCAGGACAGATCTCTGGAAACACCATATATTTT	CASSPGQISGNTIYF
TRBV7-2	-	TRBJ2-1	-	TGTGCCAGCAGCCAGGGGGGGGCCAGTTACAATGAGCAGTTCTTC	CASSQGGASYNEQFF
TRBV7-3	many	TRBJ1-5	TRBD1	TGTGCCAGCAGCTTAGGACAGGGTCAGCCCCAGCATTTT	CASSLGQGQPQHF
TRBV11-1	many	TRBJ2-7	-	TGTGCCAGCAGCTTAGGAGGCGGCAACTTCTACGAGCAGTACTTC	CASSLGGGNFYEQYF
TRBV12-3/TRBV12-4	few	TRBJ2-5	TRBD2	TGTGCCAGCACCATGGGACTAGCGGGAGCAAGAGAGACCCAGTACTTC	CASTMGLAGARETQYF
TRBV7-9	many	TRBJ2-7	-	TGTGCCAGCAGCCCGTTTGTCGGCTTCGGAGAGGGGCAGTACTTC	CASSPFVGFGEGQYF
TRBV20-1	many	TRBJ1-2	-	TGCAGTGCTAGGCGAGGGATCGGAGGCTACACCTTC	CSARRGIGGYTF
TRBV24-1	-	TRBJ2-1	-	TGTGCCACCAGTGATTGGAACGGGAATGAGCAGTTCTTC	CATSDWNGNEQFF
TRBV19	-	TRBJ2-4	-	TGTGCCAGTAGGGGAACCAAAAACATTCAGTACTTC	CASRGTKNIQYF
TRBV27	-	TRBJ2-2	-	TGTGCCAGCAGTTTCGGAGCAGGGAAGACCGGGGAGCTGTTTTTT	CASSFGAGKTGELFF
TRBV24-1	many	TRBJ2-1	TRBD2	TGTGCCACCAACAGCGGGAGGACTCCTTACAATGAGCAGTTCTTC	CATNSGRTPYNEQFF
TRBV11-2	few	TRBJ1-5	-	TGTGCCAGCAGCTTAGCCGAAAATCAGCCCCAGCATTTT	CASSLAENQPQHF
TRBV28	many	TRBJ2-5	TRBD1	TGTGCCAGCAGTTTAAGGGGGCCACGGAAAGAGACCCAGTACTTC	CASSLRGPRKETQYF
TRBV5-1	-	TRBJ2-2	TRBD1	TGCGCCAGCAGCTTCCGGGACAGGCTGTATCCCGGGGAGCTGTTTTTT	CASSFRDRLYPGELFF
TRBV20-1	many	TRBJ2-3	-	TGCAGTGCCAAGGACAACCGCGGAGTTGATACGCAGTATTTT	CSAKDNRGVDTQYF
TRBV20-1	-	TRBJ2-7	-	TGCAGTGCTAGACAGGGACCCTATTACGAGCAGTACTTC	CSARQGPYYEQYF
TRBV4-1	many	TRBJ2-1	-	TGCGCCAGCAGCCAAGGGCTGCGCAATGAGCAGTTCTTC	CASSQGLRNEQFF